The 25 T cell receptor beta chains reported below all come from one sample, sequenced in a study of blood T cell repertoires in COVID-19. Using immunoSEQ multiplex PCR, the repertoire was profiled, and TCRdb retains in-frame clones only, with some absent. The table has about 220,000 clones, 70% to 90% seen once. Sequenced input: peripheral blood. These receptor sequences come from a human donor in a cohort sampled during active COVID-19.

The chain joins TRBV6-4 to TRBJ2-3; 7 nucleotides agree with TRBD1. The CDR3 runs to 14 residues. CDR1 MRHNA and CDR2 SNTAGT come from the germline V gene. V was pared by 4 bases and J by 2 bases, with 3 bases of the junction left unmatched. CDR3 nucleotide sequence: TGTGCCAGCAGTGCAGGGGGAGTCACAGATACGCAGTATTTT. It specifies CASSAGGVTDTQYF.

With regard to this clone: One end of the junction fails to match germline, which may point to a read error. The chain uses TRBV7-7 and TRBJ1-2, with no clear D. This CDR3 comprises 13 residues. Germline lookup yields CDR1 SSHAT and CDR2 FNYEAQ (reference sequence). DNA for the CDR3: TGTGCTAGCAGAACGGGGAGGGTCGGAGGCTACACCTTC. It is translated as CASRTGRVGGYTF.

This sequence joins TRBV9 and TRBJ1-1, with 7 bases lining up with TRBD1. The CDR3 is made up of 12 amino acids. V shed 5 bases and J 11 bases; nucleotides not matched to a gene: 9. Germline V gene sequence: CDR1 SGDLS, CDR2 YYNGEE. The CDR3 nucleotides are TGTGCCAGCAGTGGATTACAGGGGACGGCTTTCTTT. Amino acids: CASSGLQGTAFF.

The V gene is TRBV5-1, the J gene TRBJ2-1; 10 bases are a match to TRBD2. Germline assignment: CDR1 SGHRS and CDR2 YFSETQ. Trimming removed 0 bases from V and 8 bases from J; junction bases left unmatched: 2. The length of the CDR3 is 14 residues. In DNA form, the CDR3 reads TGCGCCAGCAGCTTGGTGCTAGCGGGAGATGAGCAGTTCTTC. Translated, it gives CASSLVLAGDEQFF. The full variable domain, its missing parts supplied by reference TRBV5-1 and TRBJ2-1, is KAGVTQTPRYLIKTRGQQVTLSCSPISGHRSVSWYQQTPGQGLQFLFEYFSETQRNKGNFPGRFSGRQFSNSRSEMNVSTLELGDSALYLCASSLVLAGDEQFFGPGTRLTVL.

V gene TRBV5-1 combines with J gene TRBJ2-5; D possibly corresponds to TRBD2 (6 bases). The germline gives CDR1 SGHRS, CDR2 YFSETQ. The V end was cut by 4 bases, the J end by 4 bases, with 14 bases between. The CDR3 runs to 14 residues. CDR3 residues: CASSLSSVGETQYF. The DNA of the CDR3 is TGCGCCAGCAGCCTGTCTAGCGTGGGAGAGACCCAGTACTTC. The variable domain in full, completed from reference TRBV5-1 and TRBJ2-5, reads KAGVTQTPRYLIKTRGQQVTLSCSPISGHRSVSWYQQTPGQGLQFLFEYFSETQRNKGNFPGRFSGRQFSNSRSEMNVSTLELGDSALYLCASSLSSVGETQYFGPGTRLLVL.

V gene TRBV20-1 combines with J gene TRBJ2-2, with no clear D. Germline lookup yields CDR1 DFQATT and CDR2 SNEGSKA (reference sequence). The CDR3 is 13 residues long. The ends were cut back, 3 bases at V and 3 bases at J, with 8 bases in the middle. CDR3: CSASLLDTGELFF. The DNA of the CDR3 is TGCAGTGCTAGTCTCCTTGACACCGGGGAGCTGTTTTTT.

V gene TRBV5-5 combines with J gene TRBJ1-1; TRBD1 agrees at 9 bases. J gave up 2 bases and V 4 bases, and 9 bases lay outside the gene matches. Germline V gene lookup returns CDR1 SGHKS and CDR2 YYEKEE (reference sequence). The length of the CDR3 is 16 residues. CDR3 amino acids: CASSPYRDRANTEAFF. The CDR3, as DNA: TGTGCCAGCAGCCCGTACCGGGACAGGGCCAACACTGAAGCTTTCTTT.

This clone was seen a few times. This chain joins TRBV19 and TRBJ2-7, with TRBD1 matching over 8 bases. CDR3 length equals 14 residues. Per the germline V gene, CDR1 is LNHDA and CDR2 is SQIVND (reference sequence). The trim removed 6 bases at V and 2 bases at J, leaving 6 bases unmatched. The CDR3: CASRSGQGPYEQYF. CDR3 DNA sequence: TGTGCCAGTAGATCTGGACAGGGCCCCTACGAGCAGTACTTC.

The V and J genes are TRBV28 and TRBJ2-2, with TRBD2 as a possible D gene (5 bases). Trimming stripped 7 bases from V and 2 bases from J, with 14 bases between. Germline CDR1 MDHEN, CDR2 SYDVKM. The length of the CDR3 is 15 residues. CDR3 in DNA: TGTGCCAGCAAGGTGGCGGGTCTTAACACCGGGGAGCTGTTTTTT. Protein product: CASKVAGLNTGELFF.

The chain employs TRBV2 and TRBJ2-7; D possibly corresponds to TRBD2 (5 bases). The CDR3 spans 14 residues. The germline V gene has CDR1 SNHLY and CDR2 FYNNEI. Between the trimmed V and J ends, which lost 7 bases and 3 bases, there was a span of 16 bases. DNA of the CDR3: TGTGCCAGCATCACGAGGGTAGCGAGCTACGAGCAGTACTTC. It specifies CASITRVASYEQYF.

The V call is TRBV5-1, the J call TRBJ1-1; 7 bases are shared with TRBD1. J gave up 3 bases and V 5 bases, and 10 bases lay outside the gene matches. This CDR3 region has 15 residues. Germline CDR1 reads SGHRS; CDR2 reads YFSETQ. The CDR3 bases are TGCGCCAGCAGTTATGACGGGACAGCGGACACTGAAGCTTTCTTT. This encodes CASSYDGTADTEAFF. The full variable domain, its missing parts supplied by reference TRBV5-1 and TRBJ1-1, is KAGVTQTPRYLIKTRGQQVTLSCSPISGHRSVSWYQQTPGQGLQFLFEYFSETQRNKGNFPGRFSGRQFSNSRSEMNVSTLELGDSALYLCASSYDGTADTEAFFGQGTRLTVV.

The chain has TRBV27 and TRBJ1-2; D is possibly TRBD1 (5 bases). V was shortened by 2 bases and J by 4 bases, with 20 bases between the two germline ends. This CDR3 spans 17 amino acids. Germline loops: CDR1 MNHEY, CDR2 SMNVEV (reference sequence). In DNA form, the CDR3 reads TGTGCCAGCAGTTTAAAAGTCAGGGAGGGGTTCGGCTATGGCTACACCTTC. Protein sequence: CASSLKVREGFGYGYTF.

The chain links TRBV11-3 to TRBJ1-1, with a possible D match to TRBD1 (5 bases). The CDR3 is made up of 13 amino acids. The germline gives CDR1 SGHNT, CDR2 YENEEA. The V end lost 6 bases, the J end lost 3 bases, and 11 bases lay between the germline ends. The CDR3 bases are TGTGCCAGCAGTGGGGCGGGGGACACTGAAGCTTTCTTT. It specifies CASSGAGDTEAFF.

This sequence joins TRBV27 and TRBJ2-3; 10 nucleotides agree with TRBD2. V shed 5 bases, J shed 2 bases, and the junction held 7 bases outside the gene matches. In germline, CDR1 is MNHEY, CDR2 SMNVEV (reference sequence). CDR3 length: 16 amino acids. The CDR3 nucleotides are TGTGCCAGCAGTCCCAACGGACTAGCGGACACAGATACGCAGTATTTT. Residues: CASSPNGLADTDTQYF.

The chain recombines TRBV12-3 or TRBV12-4 with TRBJ1-6; no reliable D call. This CDR3 comprises 13 residues. Between the trimmed V and J ends, which lost 6 bases and 0 bases, there was a span of 3 bases. In DNA, the CDR3 is TGTGCCAGCAGGAGCTCCTATAATTCACCCCTCCACTTT. Its translation: CASRSSYNSPLHF.

A remark on this clone: The junction departs from germline at one end; a sequencing error may be responsible. The V and J genes are TRBV3-1 (or the pseudogene TRBV3-2) and TRBJ2-1; 8 positions match TRBD2. The germline V gene has CDR1 LGHDT and CDR2 YNNKEL (reference sequence). The CDR3 extends over 13 amino acids. Here the CDR3 reads CASSQDGGGSQFF. In nucleotides, the CDR3 is TGTGCCAGTAGCCAAGATGGCGGGGGGTCCCAGTTCTTC.

The V and J genes are TRBV11-3 and TRBJ2-7; the D is unclear. Per the germline V gene, CDR1 is SGHNT and CDR2 is YENEEA. V lost 1 base to trimming and J lost 0 bases, with 4 bases between them. This CDR3 region has 13 residues. The CDR3 sequence: CASSLGHSYEQYF. In DNA, the CDR3 is TGTGCCAGCAGCTTAGGTCACTCCTACGAGCAGTACTTC. The whole variable domain, remainder taken from reference TRBV11-3 and TRBJ2-7, is EAGVVQSPRYKIIEKKQPVAFWCNPISGHNTLYWYLQNLGQGPELLIRYENEEAVDDSQLPKDRFSAERLKGVDSTLKIQPAELGDSAVYLCASSLGHSYEQYFGPGTRLTVT.

The CDR3 DNA reads TGTGCCAGCAGCCTTACAGGGGCGGATTCACCCCTCCACTTT. Its translation: CASSLTGADSPLHF. The J gene is TRBJ1-6, the V gene TRBV4-2; 7 nucleotides match TRBD1. V shed 4 bases, J shed 8 bases, and the junction held 5 bases outside the gene matches. Germline CDR1 is LGHNA and CDR2 is YNFKEQ. This CDR3 is built from 14 residues.

The rearrangement links TRBV30 to TRBJ1-1, with D perhaps TRBD1 (6 bases). Germline assignment: CDR1 GTSNPN and CDR2 SVGIG (reference sequence). The V gene lost 2 bases and the J gene lost 2 bases, with 12 bases spanning the gap. CDR3 length: 14 amino acids. The CDR3, as DNA: TGTGCCTGGAGTCTCGACAGGTTTAACACTGAAGCTTTCTTT. Translated, it gives CAWSLDRFNTEAFF.

The CDR3, as DNA: TGCGCCAGCACCATAGAGTCAAGTAGCACAGATACGCAGTATTTT. Translated: CASTIESSSTDTQYF. The chain employs TRBV5-1 and TRBJ2-3, with D unclear. V was cut by 6 bases and J by 0 bases, with 14 bases left in between. The CDR3 is 15 residues long. Germline V CDR1 and CDR2: SGHRS, YFSETQ.

The J gene is TRBJ1-2, the V gene TRBV5-1; 8 nucleotides line up with TRBD1. The CDR3 is made up of 14 amino acids. CDR1 and CDR2 from the germline V gene are SGHRS and YFSETQ. The trim removed 3 bases at V and 8 bases at J, leaving 9 bases unmatched. CDR3 DNA: TGCGCCAGCAGCTCAGGGGGCGAAGTGGACGGCTACACCTTC. It yields the protein CASSSGGEVDGYTF. Full variable domain (rest looked up from reference TRBV5-1 and TRBJ1-2): KAGVTQTPRYLIKTRGQQVTLSCSPISGHRSVSWYQQTPGQGLQFLFEYFSETQRNKGNFPGRFSGRQFSNSRSEMNVSTLELGDSALYLCASSSGGEVDGYTFGSGTRLTVV.

The chain uses TRBV4-2 and TRBJ2-7; D perhaps matches TRBD2 (9 bases). The V end was cut by 4 bases, the J end by 1 base, with 23 bases between. Germline V gene lookup returns CDR1 LGHNA and CDR2 YNFKEQ. The CDR3 is 18 amino acids. The CDR3: CASSRQGASGEDSYEQYF. The CDR3 DNA follows: TGTGCCAGCAGCCGCCAGGGGGCTAGCGGGGAGGATTCCTACGAGCAGTACTTC.

V gene TRBV4-1 combines with J gene TRBJ1-4, with D maybe TRBD1 (5 bases). There are 19 residues in the CDR3. Deletions cut 6 bases from V and 0 bases from J, with 23 bases between. Germline V gene data show CDR1 as MGHRA and CDR2 as YSYEKL. CDR3 coding DNA: TGCGCCAGCAGTCGCGATCCGACAGAAAAAACGGCAACTAATGAAAAACTGTTTTTT. Translating gives CASSRDPTEKTATNEKLFF.

Notes on this clone: Distinct nucleotide sequences in the sample also encode this CDR3. The chain uses TRBV5-1 and TRBJ2-7; TRBD2 might be the D (5 bases). Between the trimmed V and J ends, which lost 0 bases and 0 bases, there was a span of 10 bases. There are 15 residues in the CDR3. From germline, CDR1 is SGHRS and CDR2 YFSETQ. The CDR3 is CASSLGIGVSYEQYF. The CDR3 bases are TGCGCCAGCAGCTTGGGGATCGGGGTCTCCTACGAGCAGTACTTC.

The chain is built from TRBV7-2 and TRBJ1-4; TRBD1 matches at 11 bases. Germline V lookup: CDR1 SGHTA, CDR2 FQGNSA. This CDR3 is built from 15 residues. V lost 4 bases, J lost 7 bases, and 5 bases stayed unmatched. The CDR3 sequence is CASSSGQGAREKLFF. The DNA of the CDR3 is TGTGCCAGCAGCTCCGGACAGGGGGCTCGTGAAAAACTGTTTTTT. Filled out from reference TRBV7-2 and TRBJ1-4, the complete variable domain reads GAGVSQSPSNKVTEKGKDVELRCDPISGHTALYWYRQSLGQGLEFLIYFQGNSAPDKSGLPSDRFSAERTGGSVSTLTIQRTQQEDSAVYLCASSSGQGAREKLFFGSGTQLSVL.